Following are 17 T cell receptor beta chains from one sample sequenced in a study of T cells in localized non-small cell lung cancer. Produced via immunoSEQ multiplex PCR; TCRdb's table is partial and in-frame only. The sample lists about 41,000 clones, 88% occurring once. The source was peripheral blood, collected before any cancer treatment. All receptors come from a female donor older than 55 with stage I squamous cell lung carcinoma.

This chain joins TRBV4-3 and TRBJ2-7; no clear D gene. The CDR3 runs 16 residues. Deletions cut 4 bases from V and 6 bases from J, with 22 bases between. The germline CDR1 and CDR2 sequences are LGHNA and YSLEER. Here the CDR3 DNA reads TGCGCCAGCAGCCTCGGGCCCACAGTAGTTTTCGGCGAGCAGTACTTC. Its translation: CASSLGPTVVFGEQYF.

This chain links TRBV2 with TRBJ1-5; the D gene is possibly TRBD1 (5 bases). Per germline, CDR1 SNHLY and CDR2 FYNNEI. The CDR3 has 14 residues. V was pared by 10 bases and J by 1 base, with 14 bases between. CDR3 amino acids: CATRGVGSNQPQHF. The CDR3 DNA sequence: TGTGCCACCCGGGGGGTGGGCAGCAATCAGCCCCAGCATTTT.

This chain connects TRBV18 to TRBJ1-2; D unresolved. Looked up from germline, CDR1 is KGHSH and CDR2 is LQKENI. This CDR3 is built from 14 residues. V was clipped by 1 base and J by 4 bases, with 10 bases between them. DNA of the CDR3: TGTGCCAGCTCACCACTCAGTCCAGTCTATGGCTACACCTTC. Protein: CASSPLSPVYGYTF.

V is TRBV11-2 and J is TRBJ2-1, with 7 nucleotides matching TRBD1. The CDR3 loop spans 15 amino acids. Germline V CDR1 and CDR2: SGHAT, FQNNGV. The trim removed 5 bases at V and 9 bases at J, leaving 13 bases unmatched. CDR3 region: CASSEDRAPSGEQFF. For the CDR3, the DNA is TGTGCCAGCAGCGAAGACAGGGCCCCGAGCGGTGAGCAGTTCTTC.

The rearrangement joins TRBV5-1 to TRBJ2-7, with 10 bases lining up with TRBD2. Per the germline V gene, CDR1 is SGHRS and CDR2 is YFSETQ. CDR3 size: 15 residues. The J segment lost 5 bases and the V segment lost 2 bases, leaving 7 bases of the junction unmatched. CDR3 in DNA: TGCGCCAGCAGCTTCTCTAGCGGGAGACATCACGAGCAGTACTTC. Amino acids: CASSFSSGRHHEQYF.

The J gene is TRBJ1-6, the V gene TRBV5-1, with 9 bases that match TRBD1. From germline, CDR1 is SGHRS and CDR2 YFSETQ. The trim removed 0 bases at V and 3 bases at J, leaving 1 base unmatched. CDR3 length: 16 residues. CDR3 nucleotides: TGCGCCAGCAGCTTGGGGACAGGGGACTATAATTCACCCCTCCACTTT. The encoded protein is CASSLGTGDYNSPLHF.

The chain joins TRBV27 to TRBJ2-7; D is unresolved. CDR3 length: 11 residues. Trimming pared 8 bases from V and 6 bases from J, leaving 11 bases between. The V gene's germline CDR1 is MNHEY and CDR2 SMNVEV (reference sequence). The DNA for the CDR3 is TGTGCCAGCGCCTCGGGCGTCGAGCAGTACTTC. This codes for CASASGVEQYF.

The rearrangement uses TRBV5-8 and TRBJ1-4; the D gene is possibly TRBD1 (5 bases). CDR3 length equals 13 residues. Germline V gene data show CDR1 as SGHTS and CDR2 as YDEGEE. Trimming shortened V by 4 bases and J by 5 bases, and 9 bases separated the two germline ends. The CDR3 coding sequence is TGTGCCAGCAGCAAGGGACTGAATGAAAAACTGTTTTTT. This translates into CASSKGLNEKLFF.

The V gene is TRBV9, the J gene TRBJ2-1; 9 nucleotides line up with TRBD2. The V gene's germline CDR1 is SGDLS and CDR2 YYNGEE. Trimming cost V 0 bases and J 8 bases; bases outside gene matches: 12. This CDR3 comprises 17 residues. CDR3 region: CASSVGAGGVAGYEQFF. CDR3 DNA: TGTGCCAGCAGCGTAGGTGCGGGGGGGGTAGCGGGCTATGAGCAGTTCTTC.

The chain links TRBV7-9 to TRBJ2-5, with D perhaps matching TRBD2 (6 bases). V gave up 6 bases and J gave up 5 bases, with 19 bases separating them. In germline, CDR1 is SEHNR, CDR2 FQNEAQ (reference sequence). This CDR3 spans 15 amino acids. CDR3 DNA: TGTGCCAGCAGGAGTACGGGACTGCCGAGGGAGACCCAGTACTTC. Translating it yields CASRSTGLPRETQYF.

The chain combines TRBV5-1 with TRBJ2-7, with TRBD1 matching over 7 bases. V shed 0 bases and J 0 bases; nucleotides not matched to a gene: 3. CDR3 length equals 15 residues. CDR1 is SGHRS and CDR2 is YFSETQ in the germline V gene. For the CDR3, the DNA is TGCGCCAGCAGCTTGGGACAGGGATTCTCCTACGAGCAGTACTTC. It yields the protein CASSLGQGFSYEQYF.

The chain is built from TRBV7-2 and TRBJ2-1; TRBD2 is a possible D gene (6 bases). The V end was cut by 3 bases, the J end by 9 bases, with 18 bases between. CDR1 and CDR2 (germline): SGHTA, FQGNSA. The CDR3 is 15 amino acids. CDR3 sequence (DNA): TGTGCCAGCAGCTTCGGAGGGATTCTTCTTGGTGAGCAGTTCTTC. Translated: CASSFGGILLGEQFF. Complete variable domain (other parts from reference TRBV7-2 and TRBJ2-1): GAGVSQSPSNKVTEKGKDVELRCDPISGHTALYWYRQSLGQGLEFLIYFQGNSAPDKSGLPSDRFSAERTGGSVSTLTIQRTQQEDSAVYLCASSFGGILLGEQFFGPGTRLTVL.

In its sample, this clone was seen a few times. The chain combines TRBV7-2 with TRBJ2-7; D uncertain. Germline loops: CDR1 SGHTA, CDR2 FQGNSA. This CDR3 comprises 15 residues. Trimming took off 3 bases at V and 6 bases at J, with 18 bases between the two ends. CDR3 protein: CASSLVGILVGEQYF. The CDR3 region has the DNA TGTGCCAGCAGCTTGGTGGGGATCTTAGTCGGCGAGCAGTACTTC.

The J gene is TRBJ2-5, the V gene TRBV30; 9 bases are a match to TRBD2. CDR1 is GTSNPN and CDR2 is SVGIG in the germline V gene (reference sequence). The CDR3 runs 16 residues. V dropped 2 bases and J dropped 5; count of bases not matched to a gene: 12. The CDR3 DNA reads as TGTGCCTGGAGTCGAGGTGGCGGGAGGGCCGGGGAGACCCAGTACTTC. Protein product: CAWSRGGGRAGETQYF.

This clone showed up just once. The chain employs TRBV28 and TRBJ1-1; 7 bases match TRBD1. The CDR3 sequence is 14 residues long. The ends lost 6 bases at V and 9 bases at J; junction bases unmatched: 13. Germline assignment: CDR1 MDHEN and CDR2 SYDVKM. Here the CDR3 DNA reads TGTGCCAGCAGCTTAACCCCAGGGGGGGAAAAAGCTTTCTTT. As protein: CASSLTPGGEKAFF.

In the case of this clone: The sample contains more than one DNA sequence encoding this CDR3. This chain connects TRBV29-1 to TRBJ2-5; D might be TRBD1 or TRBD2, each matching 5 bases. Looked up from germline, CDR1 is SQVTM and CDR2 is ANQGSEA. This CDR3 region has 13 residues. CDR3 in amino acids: CSWGTGRGGTQYF. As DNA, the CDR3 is TGCAGTTGGGGCACGGGCCGGGGTGGGACCCAGTACTTC. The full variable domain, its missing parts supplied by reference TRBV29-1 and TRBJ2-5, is SAVISQKPSRDICQRGTSLTIQCQVDSQVTMMFWYRQQPGQSLTLIATANQGSEATYESGFVIDKFPISRPNLTFSTLTVSNMSPEDSSIYLCSWGTGRGGTQYFGPGTRLLVL.

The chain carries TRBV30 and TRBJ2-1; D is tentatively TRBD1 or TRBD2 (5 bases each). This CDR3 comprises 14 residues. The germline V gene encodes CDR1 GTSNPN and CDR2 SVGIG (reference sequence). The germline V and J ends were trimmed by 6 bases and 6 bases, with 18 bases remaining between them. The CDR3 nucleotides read TGTGCCTGCTACCGACGAAATGGGGGCAATGAGCAGTTCTTC. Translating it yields CACYRRNGGNEQFF.